The 6 T cell receptor beta chains reported below all come from one sample, sequenced in a study of T cell clonality in common variable immunodeficiency. Profiling relied on immunoSEQ multiplex PCR, and the TCRdb table lists in-frame clones only, not all of them. The table records under 45,000 clones without singletons, the ten largest covering about 1.3%. The sequencing input was peripheral blood mononuclear cells. Receptor source: a person between 18 and 69 years old in good health.

At least ten counts were recorded for this clone. Sequencing ends 3 residues short of the CDR3 end; the germline J gene provides the rest. The chain is built from TRBV20-1 and TRBJ2-3; no clear D gene. This CDR3 comprises 12 residues. Per germline, CDR1 DFQATT and CDR2 SNEGSKA (reference sequence). The V end was cut by 2 bases, the J end by 3 bases, with 6 bases between. The CDR3 protein is CSARPQTDTQYF. CDR3 bases read: TGCAGTGCTAGACCCCAGACAGATACG.

This clone was seen repeatedly, ten times or more. The read gets to within 3 residues of the CDR3 end, and the germline J gene fills in the rest. The genes are TRBV5-1 and TRBJ2-7; 10 bases are a match to TRBD2. Germline trimming cut 1 base from V and 0 bases from J; bases unmatched to any gene: 4. CDR1 and CDR2 from the germline V gene are SGHRS and YFSETQ. This CDR3 has 16 residues. CDR3 DNA (partial): TGCGCCAGCAGCTTGACTAGCGGGACTATCTCCTACGAG. It encodes CASSLTSGTISYE. In full, the CDR3 reads CASSLTSGTISYEQYF. Supplemented by reference TRBV5-1 and TRBJ2-7, the full variable domain reads KAGVTQTPRYLIKTRGQQVTLSCSPISGHRSVSWYQQTPGQGLQFLFEYFSETQRNKGNFPGRFSGRQFSNSRSEMNVSTLELGDSALYLCASSLTSGTISYEQYFGPGTRLTVT.

This clone was picked up many times. The CDR3 end lies 3 residues beyond the end of the read and is filled in from the germline J gene. The chain is built from TRBV2 and TRBJ2-7; TRBD2 is a possible D gene (6 bases). Trimming removed 3 bases at V and 2 bases at J, with 11 bases between. This CDR3 is built from 14 residues. Germline assignment: CDR1 SNHLY and CDR2 FYNNEI. The CDR3 DNA, read in part, is TGTGCCAGCAGTGACCTGACTAGACCCTACGAG. Translation: CASSDLTRPYE. The CDR3 reads in full as CASSDLTRPYEQYF. Supplemented by reference TRBV2 and TRBJ2-7, the full variable domain reads EPEVTQTPSHQVTQMGQEVILRCVPISNHLYFYWYRQILGQKVEFLVSFYNNEISEKSEIFDDQFSVERPDGSNFTLKIRSTKLEDSAMYFCASSDLTRPYEQYFGPGTRLTVT.

This clone has ten or more counts. The CDR3 extends 3 residues past the end of the read, so its final part is completed from the germline J gene. V usage is TRBV20-1 and J usage is TRBJ2-5, with TRBD1 matching 10 bases. The trim removed 0 bases at V and 5 bases at J, leaving 9 bases unmatched. CDR1 and CDR2 (germline): DFQATT, SNEGSKA (reference sequence). The CDR3 sequence is 16 residues long. CDR3 residues: CSARDFQGQGIETQYF. Partial CDR3 DNA: TGCAGTGCTAGAGACTTCCAGGGACAGGGGATCGAGACC.

Ten or more counts support this clone. The read stops 3 residues short of the end of the CDR3; the missing end is completed from the germline J gene. V and J are TRBV20-1 and TRBJ2-1; 9 positions agree with TRBD2. Trimming removed 1 base from V and 1 base from J; junction bases left unmatched: 2. Germline values: CDR1 DFQATT, CDR2 SNEGSKA (reference sequence). This CDR3 has 15 amino acids. The CDR3 protein is CSARVSGSSYNEQFF. The part of the CDR3 DNA that was read is TGCAGTGCTAGAGTTAGCGGGAGTTCCTACAATGAG.

This clone showed up just a few times. The CDR3 sequence: CASSPYSGTGANTEAFF. The covered CDR3 bases are TGCGCCAGCAGCCCATACTCCGGGACAGGGGCTAACACTGAA. The V and J genes are TRBV5-1 and TRBJ1-1, with 10 bases fitting TRBD1. The CDR3 extends 3 residues past the end of the read, so its final part is completed from the germline J gene. J lost 2 bases, V lost 4 bases, and 11 bases had no gene match. Per the germline V gene, CDR1 is SGHRS and CDR2 is YFSETQ. The CDR3 contains 17 residues.